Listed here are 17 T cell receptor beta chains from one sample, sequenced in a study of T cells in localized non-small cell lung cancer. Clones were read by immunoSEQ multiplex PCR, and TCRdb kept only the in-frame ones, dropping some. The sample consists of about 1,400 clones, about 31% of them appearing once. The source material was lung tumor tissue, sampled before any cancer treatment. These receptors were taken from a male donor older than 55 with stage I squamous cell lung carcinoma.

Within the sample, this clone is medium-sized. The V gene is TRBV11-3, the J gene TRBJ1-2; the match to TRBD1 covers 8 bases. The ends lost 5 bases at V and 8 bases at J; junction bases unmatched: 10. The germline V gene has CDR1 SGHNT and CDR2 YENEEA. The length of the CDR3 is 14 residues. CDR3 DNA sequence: TGTGCCAGCAGCCCCCGACAGGGGCTTGACGGCTACACCTTC. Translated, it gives CASSPRQGLDGYTF.

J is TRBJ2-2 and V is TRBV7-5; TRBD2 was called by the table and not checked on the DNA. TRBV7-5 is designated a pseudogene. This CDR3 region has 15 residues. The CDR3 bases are TGTGCCAGCAGCTTCGGGACGGGGGTGGTCCGGGAGCTGTTTTTT. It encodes CASSFGTGVVRELFF.

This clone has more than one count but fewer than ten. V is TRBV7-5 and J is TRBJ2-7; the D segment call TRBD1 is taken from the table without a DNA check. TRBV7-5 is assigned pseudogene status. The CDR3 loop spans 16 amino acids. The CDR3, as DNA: TGTGCCAGCAGCTTCGTGACAGGTGCCCTAGCCCACGAGCAGTACTTC. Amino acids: CASSFVTGALAHEQYF.

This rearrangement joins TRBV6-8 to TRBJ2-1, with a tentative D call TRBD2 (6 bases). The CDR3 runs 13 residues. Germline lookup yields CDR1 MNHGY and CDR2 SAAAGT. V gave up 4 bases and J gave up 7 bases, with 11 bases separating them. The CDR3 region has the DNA TGTGCCAGCAGTTTATCCGGGAGAAATGAGCAGTTCTTC. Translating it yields CASSLSGRNEQFF.

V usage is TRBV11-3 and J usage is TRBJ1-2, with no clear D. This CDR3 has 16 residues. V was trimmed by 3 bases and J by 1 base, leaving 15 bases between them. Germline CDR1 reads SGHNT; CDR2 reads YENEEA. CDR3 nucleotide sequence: TGTGCCAGCAGCTTGGAAGGACCAGACCATAACTATGGCTACACCTTC. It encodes CASSLEGPDHNYGYTF.

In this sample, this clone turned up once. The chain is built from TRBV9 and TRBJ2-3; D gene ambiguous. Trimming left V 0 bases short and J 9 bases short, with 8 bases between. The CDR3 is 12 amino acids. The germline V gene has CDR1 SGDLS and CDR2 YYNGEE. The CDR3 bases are TGTGCCAGCAGCGTAGAGTCTCCGACGCAGTATTTT. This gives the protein CASSVESPTQYF. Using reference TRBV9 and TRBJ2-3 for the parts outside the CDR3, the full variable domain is DSGVTQTPKHLITATGQRVTLRCSPRSGDLSVYWYQQSLDQGLQFLIQYYNGEERAKGNILERFSAQQFPDLHSELNLSSLELGDSALYFCASSVESPTQYFGPGTRLTVL.

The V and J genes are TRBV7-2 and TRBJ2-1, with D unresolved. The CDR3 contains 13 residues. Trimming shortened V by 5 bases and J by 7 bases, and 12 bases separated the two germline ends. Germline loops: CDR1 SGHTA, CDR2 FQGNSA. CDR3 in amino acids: CASSNPGRNEQFF. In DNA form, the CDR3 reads TGTGCCAGCAGCAACCCTGGTAGGAATGAGCAGTTCTTC.

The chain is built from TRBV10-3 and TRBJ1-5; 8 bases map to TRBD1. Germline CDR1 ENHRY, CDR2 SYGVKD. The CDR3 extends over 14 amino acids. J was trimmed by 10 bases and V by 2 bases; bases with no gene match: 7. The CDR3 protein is CAISETQGAGPQHF. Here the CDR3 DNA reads TGTGCCATCAGTGAGACCCAGGGGGCGGGACCCCAGCATTTT.

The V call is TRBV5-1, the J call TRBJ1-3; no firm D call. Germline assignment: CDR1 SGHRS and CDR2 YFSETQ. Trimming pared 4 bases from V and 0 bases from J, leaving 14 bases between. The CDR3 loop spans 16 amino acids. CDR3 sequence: CASSQDPLSSGNTIYF. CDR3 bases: TGCGCCAGCAGCCAGGACCCTCTTAGCTCTGGAAACACCATATATTTT.

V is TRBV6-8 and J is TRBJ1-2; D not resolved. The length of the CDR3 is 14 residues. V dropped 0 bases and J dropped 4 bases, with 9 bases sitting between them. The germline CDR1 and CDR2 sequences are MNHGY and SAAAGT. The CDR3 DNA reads TGTGCCAGCAGTTACTCGCCAGAAGTCTATGGCTACACCTTC. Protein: CASSYSPEVYGYTF.

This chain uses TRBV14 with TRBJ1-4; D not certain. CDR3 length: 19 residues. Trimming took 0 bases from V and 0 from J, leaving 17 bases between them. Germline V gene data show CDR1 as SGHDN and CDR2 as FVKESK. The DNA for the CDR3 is TGTGCCAGCAGCCAAGAAAAGGGATCTATGCCTGCAACTAATGAAAAACTGTTTTTT. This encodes CASSQEKGSMPATNEKLFF.

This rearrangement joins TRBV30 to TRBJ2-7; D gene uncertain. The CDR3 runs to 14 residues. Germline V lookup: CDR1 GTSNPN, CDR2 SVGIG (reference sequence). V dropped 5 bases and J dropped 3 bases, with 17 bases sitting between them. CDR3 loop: CAWAFSDPRYEQYF. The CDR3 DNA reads TGTGCCTGGGCTTTCTCGGACCCCCGCTACGAGCAGTACTTC.

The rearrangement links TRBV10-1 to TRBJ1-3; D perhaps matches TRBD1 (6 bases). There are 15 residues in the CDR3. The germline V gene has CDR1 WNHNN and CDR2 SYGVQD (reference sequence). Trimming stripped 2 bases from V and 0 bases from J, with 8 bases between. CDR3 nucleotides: TGCGCCAGCAGTGAGGTAGGGGGCTCTGGAAACACCATATATTTT. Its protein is CASSEVGGSGNTIYF.

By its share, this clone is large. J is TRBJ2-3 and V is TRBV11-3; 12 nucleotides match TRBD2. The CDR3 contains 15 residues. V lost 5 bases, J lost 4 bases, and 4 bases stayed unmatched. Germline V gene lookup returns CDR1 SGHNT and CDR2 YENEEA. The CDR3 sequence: CASSDGTSGSDTQYF. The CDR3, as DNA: TGTGCCAGCAGCGACGGGACTAGCGGGTCAGATACGCAGTATTTT.

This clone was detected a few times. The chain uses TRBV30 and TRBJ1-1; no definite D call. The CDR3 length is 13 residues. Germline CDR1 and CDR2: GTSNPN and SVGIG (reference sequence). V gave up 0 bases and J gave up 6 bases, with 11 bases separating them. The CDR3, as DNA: TGTGCCTGGAGTGTACTAGGGATGGCTGAAGCTTTCTTT. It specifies CAWSVLGMAEAFF.

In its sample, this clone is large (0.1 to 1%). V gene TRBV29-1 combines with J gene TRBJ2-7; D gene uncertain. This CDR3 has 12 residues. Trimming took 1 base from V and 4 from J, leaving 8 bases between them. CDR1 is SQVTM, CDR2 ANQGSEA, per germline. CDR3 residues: CSVEVGWYEQYF. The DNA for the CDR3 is TGCAGCGTTGAAGTGGGGTGGTACGAGCAGTACTTC.

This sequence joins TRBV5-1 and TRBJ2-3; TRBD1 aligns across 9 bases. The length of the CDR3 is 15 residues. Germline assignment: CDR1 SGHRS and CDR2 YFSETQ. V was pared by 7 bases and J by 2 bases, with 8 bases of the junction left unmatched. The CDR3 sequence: CASRWTGANTDTQYF. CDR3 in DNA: TGCGCCAGCCGATGGACAGGGGCCAACACAGATACGCAGTATTTT.